The present TCR beta chain was sequenced within a study of shared clonotypes between healthy human individuals. Assay: immunoSEQ multiplex PCR; the TCRdb copy retains only in-frame clones and omits some. The data hold over a million clones, with around 82% observed a single time. Sample: memory CD4+ T cells from PBMCs. Subset indicated: CD45RA-negative fraction. The source is a man between 18 and 35 years old in good health. Some clones in this sample may be carry-over from other donors' samples.

In DNA, the CDR3 is TGCGCCAGCGAACTGGGAGGTGAGCAGTTCTTC. Protein product: CASELGGEQFF. The V gene is TRBV4-1, the J gene TRBJ2-1; D might be TRBD2 (6 bases). The germline V gene has CDR1 MGHRA and CDR2 YSYEKL. This CDR3 region has 11 residues. Trimming cost V 8 bases and J 9 bases, with 11 bases left between them.